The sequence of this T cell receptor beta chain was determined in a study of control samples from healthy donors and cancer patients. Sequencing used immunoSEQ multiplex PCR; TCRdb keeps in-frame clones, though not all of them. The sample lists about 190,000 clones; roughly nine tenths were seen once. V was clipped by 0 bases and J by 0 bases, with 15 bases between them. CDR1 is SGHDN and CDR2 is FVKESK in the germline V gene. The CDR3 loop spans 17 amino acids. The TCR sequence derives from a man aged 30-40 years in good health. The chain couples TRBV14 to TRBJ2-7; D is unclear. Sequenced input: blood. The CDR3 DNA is TGTGCCAGCAGCCAAGATCATCCATCGGCTTACTCCTACGAGCAGTACTTC. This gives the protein CASSQDHPSAYSYEQYF.